These 29 T cell receptor beta chains came from one sample sequenced in a study of blood T cells in healthy people across ages. Using a J-beta primer mix together with a sample-barcoded 5' primer, a second PCR was run for about 6 to 12 cycles. TCRdb called the 5' RACE reads again in MiXCR, with one record for every CDR3 protein. The sample records roughly 680,000 distinct CDR3 sequences, around 45% being singletons. The specimen was blood. The receptors come from a woman aged 60-75 years in good health.

The V and J genes are TRBV6-5 and TRBJ2-3, with D maybe TRBD1 (5 bases). The CDR3 consists of 14 residues. Germline V gives CDR1 MNHEY, CDR2 SVGAGI. V was pared by 4 bases and J by 2 bases, with 10 bases between. The CDR3 loop reads CASSFDRDTDTQYF. The CDR3 DNA sequence: TGTGCCAGCAGTTTCGACAGAGACACAGATACGCAGTATTTT.

The V call is TRBV20-1, the J call TRBJ2-3; D unresolved. The V and J ends lost 6 bases and 7 bases respectively, with 17 bases between them. This CDR3 has 13 residues. CDR1 is DFQATT and CDR2 is SNEGSKA in the germline V gene (reference sequence). CDR3 DNA sequence: TGCAGTGCCCCGATCGATCTAGGGAATACGCAGTATTTT. It translates to CSAPIDLGNTQYF.

This clonotype was observed a handful of times. The chain joins TRBV9 to TRBJ2-3, with D uncertain. V was shortened by 4 bases and J by 0 bases, with 12 bases between the two germline ends. This CDR3 contains 15 residues. Germline V lookup: CDR1 SGDLS, CDR2 YYNGEE. Here the CDR3 reads CASSRLPASTDTQYF. CDR3 coding DNA: TGTGCCAGCAGCCGACTCCCGGCAAGCACAGATACGCAGTATTTT.

This clonotype occurred a few times. This chain links TRBV29-1 with TRBJ2-5; 7 bases align to TRBD2. V was clipped by 3 bases and J by 1 base; unmatched bases: 2. Per germline, CDR1 SQVTM and CDR2 ANQGSEA. The CDR3 totals 13 residues. The CDR3 DNA sequence: TGCAGCGTTGACGGGAGGATCCAAGAGACCCAGTACTTC. The encoded protein is CSVDGRIQETQYF.

This clonotype was recorded at least ten times. The rearrangement links TRBV27 to TRBJ2-3; D gene uncertain. V was trimmed by 1 base and J by 2 bases, leaving 10 bases between them. CDR1 is MNHEY and CDR2 is SMNVEV in the germline V gene (reference sequence). This CDR3 is built from 15 residues. CDR3 region: CASSLYRTNTDTQYF. Written as DNA, the CDR3 is TGTGCCAGCAGTTTATACCGGACCAACACAGATACGCAGTATTTT.

This sequence joins TRBV20-1 and TRBJ2-4, with D possibly matching TRBD2 (5 bases). The ends were cut back, 0 bases at V and 1 base at J, with 13 bases in the middle. The germline V gene has CDR1 DFQATT and CDR2 SNEGSKA (reference sequence). This CDR3 has 16 amino acids. The CDR3 DNA follows: TGCAGTGCTAGAGAGGAGGTTTTAGGGGCCAAAAACATTCAGTACTTC. It is translated as CSAREEVLGAKNIQYF.

CDR3 sequence: CASSLSLGTEAFF. CDR3 DNA sequence: TGTGCCAGCAGCTTATCGTTAGGGACTGAAGCTTTCTTT. This rearrangement joins TRBV11-2 to TRBJ1-1; D is undetermined. The CDR3 sequence is 13 residues long. The V and J ends lost 2 bases and 5 bases respectively, with 9 bases between them. Germline V gene sequence: CDR1 SGHAT, CDR2 FQNNGV.

As DNA, the CDR3 is TGTGCCAGCAGCCCGCCGTTAGGTGAGCAGTTCTTC. Translated: CASSPPLGEQFF. This chain uses TRBV2 with TRBJ2-1; D is unclear. The germline gives CDR1 SNHLY, CDR2 FYNNEI. V was clipped by 6 bases and J by 9 bases, with 12 bases between them. This CDR3 spans 12 amino acids. Filled out from reference TRBV2 and TRBJ2-1, the complete variable domain reads EPEVTQTPSHQVTQMGQEVILRCVPISNHLYFYWYRQILGQKVEFLVSFYNNEISEKSEIFDDQFSVERPDGSNFTLKIRSTKLEDSAMYFCASSPPLGEQFFGPGTRLTVL.

This clonotype has more than one count but fewer than ten. V gene TRBV7-9 combines with J gene TRBJ1-2; TRBD1 might be the D (6 bases). The V and J ends lost 5 bases and 6 bases respectively, with 22 bases between them. This CDR3 is built from 16 residues. Germline V CDR1 and CDR2: SEHNR, FQNEAQ (reference sequence). DNA for the CDR3: TGTGCCAGCAGCCCCAGCGGAGGGGGGCGCGGTAATGGCTACACCTTC. It codes for CASSPSGGGRGNGYTF.

The chain carries TRBV20-1 and TRBJ1-2; a weak D match, TRBD1 (6 bases). V lost 5 bases to trimming and J lost 4 bases, with 20 bases between them. The CDR3 is 15 amino acids. CDR1 and CDR2 (germline): DFQATT, SNEGSKA (reference sequence). Here the CDR3 DNA reads TGCAGTGCTGGGGTAGTCAGGGGAGGATCCTATGGCTACACCTTC. This translates into CSAGVVRGGSYGYTF.

With respect to this clonotype: This may be a read error: a much more frequent sequence differs by one nucleotide. This chain links TRBV20-1 with TRBJ2-5; 10 nucleotides agree with TRBD2. The better agreement between TRBJ2-7 and the DNA end casts doubt on the J call. This CDR3 has 14 residues. The germline V gene has CDR1 DFQATT and CDR2 SNEGSKA (reference sequence). This chain's CDR3 is CSARGVLAGNEQYF. The CDR3 DNA follows: TGCAGTGCTAGAGGTGTACTAGCGGGAAACGAGCAGTACTTC.

This clonotype was counted between two and nine times. The chain joins TRBV7-2 to TRBJ2-7; 9 bases line up with TRBD2. The CDR3 totals 17 residues. Germline loops: CDR1 SGHTA, CDR2 FQGNSA. V lost 0 bases and J lost 0; bases outside the gene matches: 6. The CDR3: CASSLAAGGRYSYEQYF. DNA for the CDR3: TGTGCCAGCAGCTTAGCGGCGGGAGGGAGATACTCCTACGAGCAGTACTTC.

V is TRBV4-1 and J is TRBJ2-3, with D unclear. Germline CDR1 MGHRA, CDR2 YSYEKL. Trimming stripped 6 bases from V and 2 bases from J, with 12 bases between. The CDR3 runs 14 residues. Here the CDR3 DNA reads TGCGCCAGCAGTCGGGTCGGGTCCACAGATACGCAGTATTTT. This sequence encodes CASSRVGSTDTQYF.

The chain links TRBV30 to TRBJ2-5; 9 bases align to TRBD2. CDR3 length: 15 residues. V shed 5 bases and J 11 bases; nucleotides not matched to a gene: 18. Per germline, CDR1 GTSNPN and CDR2 SVGIG (reference sequence). CDR3 residues: CAWSPLSGRNNEQYF. The CDR3 DNA sequence: TGTGCCTGGTCCCCCCTTAGCGGGAGAAACAATGAGCAGTACTTC. The full variable domain, completed using reference TRBV30 and TRBJ2-5, is SQTIHQWPATLVQPVGSPLSLECTVEGTSNPNLYWYRQAAGRGLQLLFYSVGIGQISSEVPQNLSASRPQDRQFILSSKKLLLSDSGFYLCAWSPLSGRNNEQYFGPGTRLLVL.

This chain links TRBV20-1 with TRBJ2-7; TRBD1 matches 7 bases. The CDR3 contains 14 residues. Germline V CDR1 and CDR2: DFQATT, SNEGSKA (reference sequence). J was trimmed by 3 bases and V by 3 bases; bases with no gene match: 8. CDR3 sequence: CSASLWTGNYEQYF. CDR3 coding DNA: TGCAGTGCTAGTCTCTGGACAGGAAACTACGAGCAGTACTTC.

The genes are TRBV7-7 and TRBJ2-7; 9 nucleotides line up with TRBD1. This CDR3 has 14 amino acids. The germline V gene has CDR1 SSHAT and CDR2 FNYEAQ (reference sequence). The ends lost 5 bases at V and 6 bases at J; junction bases unmatched: 8. The CDR3 bases are TGTGCCAGCAGCCAGGGACAGGGATGGTCCGAGCAGTACTTC. It is translated as CASSQGQGWSEQYF.

Only a few counts were recorded for this clonotype. J is TRBJ2-1 and V is TRBV5-1, with unresolved D. The CDR3 totals 13 residues. Germline values: CDR1 SGHRS, CDR2 YFSETQ. Trimming removed 0 bases from V and 7 bases from J, with 8 bases in between. In nucleotides, the CDR3 is TGCGCCAGCAGCTTGGGGATAGGGAATGAGCAGTTCTTC. Its protein product is CASSLGIGNEQFF.

The chain links TRBV9 to TRBJ2-6; D uncertain. V was trimmed by 4 bases and J by 1 base, leaving 12 bases between them. This CDR3 has 16 amino acids. Germline CDR1 reads SGDLS; CDR2 reads YYNGEE. The CDR3 DNA is TGTGCCAGCAGCCCGAGAAGCGTATCTGGGGCCAACGTCCTGACTTTC. Protein sequence: CASSPRSVSGANVLTF.

This clonotype was detected a few times. The CDR3 protein is CSAVFEASSYNEQFF. The CDR3 nucleotides are TGCAGTGCCGTATTCGAGGCAAGCTCCTACAATGAGCAGTTCTTC. The chain is built from TRBV20-1 and TRBJ2-1, with D uncertain. CDR3 size: 15 residues. The V gene's germline CDR1 is DFQATT and CDR2 SNEGSKA (reference sequence). V dropped 6 bases and J dropped 0 bases, with 15 bases sitting between them.

CDR3 bases: TGCAGTGCTAGACCGATCAACCCTCCCTATGGCTACACCTTC. It specifies CSARPINPPYGYTF. This rearrangement joins TRBV20-1 to TRBJ1-2; D gene ambiguous. Germline CDR1 reads DFQATT; CDR2 reads SNEGSKA (reference sequence). The V end lost 2 bases, the J end lost 4 bases, and 14 bases lay between the germline ends. The CDR3 contains 14 residues.

This clonotype was counted only a few times. The rearrangement links TRBV4-3 to TRBJ2-5, with a possible D match to TRBD1 (6 bases). Trimming took 0 bases from V and 5 from J, leaving 16 bases between them. In germline, CDR1 is LGHNA, CDR2 YSLEER. The CDR3 is 16 amino acids. Written as DNA, the CDR3 is TGCGCCAGCAGCCAAGATGCCCACAGGGTTGGTGAGACCCAGTACTTC. It specifies CASSQDAHRVGETQYF.

The DNA for the CDR3 is TGCAGTGCTCGAAACCCTTCAGGGCAAGCAACGGAGACCCAGTACTTC. Encoded protein: CSARNPSGQATETQYF. The chain has TRBV20-1 and TRBJ2-5, with D maybe TRBD1 (5 bases). There are 16 residues in the CDR3. Per germline, CDR1 DFQATT and CDR2 SNEGSKA (reference sequence). V lost 5 bases, J lost 5 bases, and 24 bases lay in between.

This chain links TRBV7-3 with TRBJ2-7; D is possibly TRBD1 (6 bases). The CDR3 contains 12 residues. Germline CDR1 and CDR2: SGHTA and FQGTGA. Between the trimmed V and J ends, which lost 3 bases and 7 bases, there was a span of 10 bases. The CDR3 DNA reads as TGTGCCAGCAGCTTCCGGGACAATGAGCAGTACTTC. Protein: CASSFRDNEQYF.

This clonotype was counted ten times or more. V gene TRBV7-2 combines with J gene TRBJ2-7; D call uncertain. Germline CDR1 reads SGHTA; CDR2 reads FQGNSA. This CDR3 spans 12 amino acids. Trimming took off 2 bases at V and 4 bases at J, with 6 bases between the two ends. The CDR3 sequence: CASSLREYEQYF. DNA for the CDR3: TGTGCCAGCAGCTTAAGGGAATACGAGCAGTACTTC.

A word on this clonotype: Since a much larger clone is just one base distant, this may be a read error. CDR3 nucleotides: TGTGCCAGCAGCTTAAAACCAGGGCACAATGAGCAGTACTTC. The encoded protein is CASSLKPGHNEQYF. The chain uses TRBV7-3 and TRBJ2-7; weak D call: TRBD1 (5 bases). V was shortened by 1 base and J by 7 bases, with 14 bases between the two germline ends. The CDR3 extends over 14 amino acids. Germline V gene data show CDR1 as SGHTA and CDR2 as FQGTGA.

This clonotype was seen once. The chain carries TRBV7-9 and TRBJ2-5; D may be TRBD2 (5 bases). Trimming pared 3 bases from V and 11 bases from J, leaving 19 bases between. CDR1 is SEHNR, CDR2 FQNEAQ, per germline (reference sequence). The CDR3 length is 14 residues. The CDR3 DNA reads as TGTGCCAGCAGCTTGGATGTGAGCGGCTATGAGCAGTACTTC. Protein product: CASSLDVSGYEQYF.

This clonotype appeared a single time. This sequence joins TRBV4-3 and TRBJ1-4; D is ambiguous. The V gene's germline CDR1 is LGHNA and CDR2 YSLEER. CDR3 length: 14 residues. Trimming left V 0 bases short and J 14 bases short, with 16 bases between. CDR3 in DNA: TGCGCCAGCAGCCAAGATCTGTCGTGGAGCCACCTGTTTTTT. Its protein is CASSQDLSWSHLFF.

The J gene is TRBJ1-2, the V gene TRBV12-3 or TRBV12-4; no definite D call. With 5 bases removed from V and 4 bases from J, the gap between germline ends came to 20 bases. The CDR3 extends over 16 amino acids. CDR3 region: CASSPGSARVGYGYTF. The CDR3 DNA is TGTGCCAGCAGTCCCGGGAGCGCCCGGGTAGGCTATGGCTACACCTTC.

V usage is TRBV3-1 and J usage is TRBJ2-7; 8 bases map to TRBD2. This CDR3 comprises 15 residues. In germline, CDR1 is LGHDT, CDR2 YNNKEL (reference sequence). V dropped 4 bases and J dropped 5; count of bases not matched to a gene: 10. CDR3 region: CASSRRVLLADEQYF. In DNA form, the CDR3 reads TGTGCCAGCAGCCGAAGGGTACTACTAGCGGACGAGCAGTACTTC.